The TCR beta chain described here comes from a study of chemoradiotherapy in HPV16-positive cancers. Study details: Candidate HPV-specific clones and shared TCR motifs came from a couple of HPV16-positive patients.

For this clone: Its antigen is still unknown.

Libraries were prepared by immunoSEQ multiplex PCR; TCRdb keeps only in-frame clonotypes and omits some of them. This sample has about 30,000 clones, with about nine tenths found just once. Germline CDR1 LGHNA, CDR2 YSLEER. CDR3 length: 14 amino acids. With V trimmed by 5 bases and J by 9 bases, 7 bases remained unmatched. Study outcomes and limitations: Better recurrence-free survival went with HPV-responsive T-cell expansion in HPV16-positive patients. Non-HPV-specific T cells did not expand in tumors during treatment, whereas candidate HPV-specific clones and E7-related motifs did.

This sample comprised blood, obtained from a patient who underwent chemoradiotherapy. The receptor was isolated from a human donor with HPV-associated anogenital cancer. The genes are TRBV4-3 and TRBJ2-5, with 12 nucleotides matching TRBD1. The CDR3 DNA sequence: TGCGCCAGCAGCACCTCCGGGACAGGGGGCCCCCAGTACTTC. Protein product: CASSTSGTGGPQYF.